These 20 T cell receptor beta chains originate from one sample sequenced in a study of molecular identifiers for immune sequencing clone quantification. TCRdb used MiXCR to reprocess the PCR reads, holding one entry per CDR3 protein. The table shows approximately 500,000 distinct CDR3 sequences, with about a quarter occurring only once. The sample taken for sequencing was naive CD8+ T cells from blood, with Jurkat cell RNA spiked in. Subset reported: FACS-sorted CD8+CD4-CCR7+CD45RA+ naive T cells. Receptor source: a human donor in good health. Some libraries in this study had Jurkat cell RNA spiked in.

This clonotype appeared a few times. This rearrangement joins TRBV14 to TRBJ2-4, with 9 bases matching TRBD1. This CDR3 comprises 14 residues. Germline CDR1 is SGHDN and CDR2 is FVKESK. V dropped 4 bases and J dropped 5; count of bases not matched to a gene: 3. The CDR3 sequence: CASSPWTGENIQYF. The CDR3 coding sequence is TGTGCCAGCAGCCCATGGACAGGGGAAAACATTCAGTACTTC.

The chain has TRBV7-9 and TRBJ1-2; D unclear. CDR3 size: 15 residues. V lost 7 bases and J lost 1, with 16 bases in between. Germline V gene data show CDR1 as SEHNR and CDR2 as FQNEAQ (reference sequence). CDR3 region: CASNSPKDVNYGYTF. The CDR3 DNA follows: TGTGCCAGCAACTCGCCTAAGGACGTTAACTATGGCTACACCTTC.

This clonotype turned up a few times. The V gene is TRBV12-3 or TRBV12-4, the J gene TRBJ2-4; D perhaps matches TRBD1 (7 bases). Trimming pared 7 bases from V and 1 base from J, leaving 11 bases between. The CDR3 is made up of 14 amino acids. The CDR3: CASTQGGAKNIQYF. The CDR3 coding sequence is TGTGCCAGCACCCAGGGGGGTGCCAAAAACATTCAGTACTTC.

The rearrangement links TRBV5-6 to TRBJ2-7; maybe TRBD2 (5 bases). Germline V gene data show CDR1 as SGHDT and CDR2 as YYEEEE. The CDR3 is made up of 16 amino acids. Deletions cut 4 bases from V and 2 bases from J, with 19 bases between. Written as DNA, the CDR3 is TGTGCCAGCAGCCAATACACCGGGATTTCCACCTACGAGCAGTACTTC. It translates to CASSQYTGISTYEQYF.

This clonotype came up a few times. The CDR3 is CASSLGSGAIYEQYF. In nucleotides, the CDR3 is TGTGCCAGCAGCTTAGGTTCAGGGGCCATCTACGAGCAGTACTTC. The genes are TRBV7-9 and TRBJ2-7, with D maybe TRBD1 (6 bases). Germline lookup yields CDR1 SEHNR and CDR2 FQNEAQ (reference sequence). The V and J ends lost 1 base and 3 bases respectively, with 13 bases between them. This CDR3 has 15 amino acids.

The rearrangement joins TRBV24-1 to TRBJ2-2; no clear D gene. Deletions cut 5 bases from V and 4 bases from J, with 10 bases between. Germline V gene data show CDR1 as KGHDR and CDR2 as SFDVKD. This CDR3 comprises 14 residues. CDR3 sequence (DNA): TGTGCCACCAGTGGTGCGGACGGCACCGGGGAGCTGTTTTTT. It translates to CATSGADGTGELFF.

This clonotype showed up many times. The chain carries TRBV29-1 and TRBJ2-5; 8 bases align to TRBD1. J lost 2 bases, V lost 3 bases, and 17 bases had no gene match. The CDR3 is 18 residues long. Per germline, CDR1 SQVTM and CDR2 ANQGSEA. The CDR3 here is CSVDGGTGAFSDQETQYF. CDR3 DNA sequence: TGCAGCGTTGATGGTGGGACAGGAGCCTTTAGTGATCAAGAGACCCAGTACTTC.

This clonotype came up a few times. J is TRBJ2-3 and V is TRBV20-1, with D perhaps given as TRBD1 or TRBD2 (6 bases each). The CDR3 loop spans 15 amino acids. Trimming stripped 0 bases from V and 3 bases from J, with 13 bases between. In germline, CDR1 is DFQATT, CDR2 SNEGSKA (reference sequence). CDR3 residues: CSARDWQGRTDTQYF. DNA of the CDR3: TGCAGTGCTAGAGATTGGCAGGGGAGGACAGATACGCAGTATTTT.

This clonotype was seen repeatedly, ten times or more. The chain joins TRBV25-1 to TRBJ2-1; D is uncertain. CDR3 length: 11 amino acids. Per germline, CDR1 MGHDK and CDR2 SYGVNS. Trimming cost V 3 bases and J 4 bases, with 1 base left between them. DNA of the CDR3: TGTGCCAGCAGTGAGTACAATGAGCAGTTCTTC. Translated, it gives CASSEYNEQFF.

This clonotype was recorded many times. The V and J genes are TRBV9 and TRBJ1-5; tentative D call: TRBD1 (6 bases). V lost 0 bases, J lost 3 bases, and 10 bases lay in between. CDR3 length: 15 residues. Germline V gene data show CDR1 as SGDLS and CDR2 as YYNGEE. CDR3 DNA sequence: TGTGCCAGCAGCGTAGAGGGACACGCCAATCAGCCCCAGCATTTT. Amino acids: CASSVEGHANQPQHF.

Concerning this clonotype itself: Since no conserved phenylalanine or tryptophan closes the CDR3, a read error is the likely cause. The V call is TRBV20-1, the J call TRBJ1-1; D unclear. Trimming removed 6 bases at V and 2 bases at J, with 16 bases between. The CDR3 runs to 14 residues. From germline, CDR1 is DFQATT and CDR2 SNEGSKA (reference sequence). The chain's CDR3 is CSAYPSRINTEAFL. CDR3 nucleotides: TGCAGTGCGTACCCGAGTAGGATTAACACTGAAGCTTTCCTT.

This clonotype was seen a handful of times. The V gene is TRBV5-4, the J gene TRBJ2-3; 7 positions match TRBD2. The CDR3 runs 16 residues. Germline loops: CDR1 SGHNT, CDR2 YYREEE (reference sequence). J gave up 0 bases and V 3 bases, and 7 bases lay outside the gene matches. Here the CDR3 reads CASSSTGTTSTDTQYF. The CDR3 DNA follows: TGTGCCAGCAGCTCTACCGGGACTACAAGCACAGATACGCAGTATTTT. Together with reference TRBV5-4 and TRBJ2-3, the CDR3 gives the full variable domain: ETGVTQSPTHLIKTRGQQVTLRCSSQSGHNTVSWYQQALGQGPQFIFQYYREEENGRGNFPPRFSGLQFPNYSSELNVNALELDDSALYLCASSSTGTTSTDTQYFGPGTRLTVL.

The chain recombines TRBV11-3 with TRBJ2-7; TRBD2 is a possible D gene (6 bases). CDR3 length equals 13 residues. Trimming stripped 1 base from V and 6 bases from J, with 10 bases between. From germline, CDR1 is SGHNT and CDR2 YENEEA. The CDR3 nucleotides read TGTGCCAGCAGCTTAGGTGGAGGGAGCGAGCAGTACTTC. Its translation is CASSLGGGSEQYF.

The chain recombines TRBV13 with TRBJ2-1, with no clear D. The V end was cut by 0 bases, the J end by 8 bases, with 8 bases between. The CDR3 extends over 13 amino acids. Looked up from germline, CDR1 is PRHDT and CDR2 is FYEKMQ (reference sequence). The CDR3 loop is CASSLGWRHEQFF. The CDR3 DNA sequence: TGTGCCAGCAGCTTAGGGTGGCGCCATGAGCAGTTCTTC.

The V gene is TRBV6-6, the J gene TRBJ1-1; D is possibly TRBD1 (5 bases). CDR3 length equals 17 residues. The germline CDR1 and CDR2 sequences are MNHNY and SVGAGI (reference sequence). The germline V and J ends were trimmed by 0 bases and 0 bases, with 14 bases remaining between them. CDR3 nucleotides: TGTGCCAGCAGTTACTCGATGGGGGTTATGATGAACACTGAAGCTTTCTTT. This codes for CASSYSMGVMMNTEAFF.

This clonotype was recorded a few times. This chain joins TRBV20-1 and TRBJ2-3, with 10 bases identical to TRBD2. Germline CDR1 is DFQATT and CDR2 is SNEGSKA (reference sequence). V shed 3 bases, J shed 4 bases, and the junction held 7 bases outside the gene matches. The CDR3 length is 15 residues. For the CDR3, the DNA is TGCAGTGCTAGGTGGGCTAGCGGGAGCGCAGATACGCAGTATTTT. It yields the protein CSARWASGSADTQYF.

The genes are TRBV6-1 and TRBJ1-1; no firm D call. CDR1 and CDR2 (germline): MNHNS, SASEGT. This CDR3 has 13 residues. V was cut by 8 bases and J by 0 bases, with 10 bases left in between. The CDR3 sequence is CASGAPLNTEAFF. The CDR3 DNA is TGTGCCAGCGGTGCCCCGTTGAACACTGAAGCTTTCTTT.

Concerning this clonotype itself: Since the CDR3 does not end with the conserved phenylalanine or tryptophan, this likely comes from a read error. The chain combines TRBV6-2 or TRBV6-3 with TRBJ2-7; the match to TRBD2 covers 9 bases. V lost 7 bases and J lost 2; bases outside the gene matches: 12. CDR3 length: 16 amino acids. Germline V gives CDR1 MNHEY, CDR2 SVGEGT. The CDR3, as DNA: TGTGCCAGCAATAGAGCCGGGACTAGCACCGCCTACGAGCAGTACCTC. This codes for CASNRAGTSTAYEQYL.

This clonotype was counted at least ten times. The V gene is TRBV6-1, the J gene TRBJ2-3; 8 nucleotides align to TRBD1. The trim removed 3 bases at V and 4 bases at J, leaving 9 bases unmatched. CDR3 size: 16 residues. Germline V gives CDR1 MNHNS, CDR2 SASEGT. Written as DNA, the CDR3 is TGTGCCAGCAGTGATTGGGCAGGGGGCCTCGCAGATACGCAGTATTTT. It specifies CASSDWAGGLADTQYF.

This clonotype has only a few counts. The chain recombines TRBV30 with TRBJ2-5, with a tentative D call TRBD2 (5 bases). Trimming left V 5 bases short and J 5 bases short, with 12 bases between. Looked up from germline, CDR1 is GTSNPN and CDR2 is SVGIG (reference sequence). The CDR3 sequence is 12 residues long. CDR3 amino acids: CAWSLGGETQYF. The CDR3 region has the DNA TGTGCCTGGTCCCTTGGCGGGGAGACCCAGTACTTC.